A single sample gave rise to the 11 T cell receptor beta chains below, sequenced in a study of CD8+CD57+ T cells in acquired aplastic anemia. Patients picked for sequencing had shown CD8+CD57+ cell expansion detected by flow cytometry. Using genomic DNA as the template, TCR beta VDJ and CDR3 profiling was carried out. TCRdb fed the reads into MiXCR, producing one record per CDR3 protein. Among approximately 150,000 distinct CDR3 sequences listed, less than 60% were seen once. The sequencing input was sorted CD4+, CD8+, or CD8+CD57+ T cells (not recorded which) from PBMCs. Every receptor here comes from a human donor with aplastic anemia.

The sample holds many counts of this clonotype. The chain carries TRBV10-3 and TRBJ2-3; TRBD2 matches 7 bases. The germline gives CDR1 ENHRY, CDR2 SYGVKD. The CDR3 contains 13 residues. V gave up 3 bases and J gave up 4 bases; unmatched junction bases: 1. CDR3 coding DNA: TGTGCCATCAGTGACCTAGCGGCAGATACGCAGTATTTT. It specifies CAISDLAADTQYF.

This clonotype was counted between two and nine times. The chain is built from TRBV19 and TRBJ2-7; D uncertain. This CDR3 has 14 residues. The germline V and J ends were trimmed by 3 bases and 5 bases, with 14 bases remaining between them. From germline, CDR1 is LNHDA and CDR2 SQIVND (reference sequence). CDR3 sequence reads: CASSINLLFHEQYF. The CDR3 nucleotides read TGTGCCAGTAGTATTAATCTTCTATTCCACGAGCAGTACTTC.

The sample holds many counts of this clonotype. V usage is TRBV20-1 and J usage is TRBJ1-3; TRBD1 matches 7 bases. The CDR3 has 14 residues. CDR1 and CDR2 from the germline V gene are DFQATT and SNEGSKA (reference sequence). Trimming cost V 6 bases and J 0 bases; bases outside gene matches: 5. Here the CDR3 reads CSAPTGPSGNTIYF. CDR3 nucleotide sequence: TGCAGTGCACCGACAGGGCCCTCTGGAAACACCATATATTTT.

The V and J genes are TRBV24-1 and TRBJ2-1, with TRBD1 identical over 7 bases. The CDR3 loop spans 14 amino acids. The germline gives CDR1 KGHDR, CDR2 SFDVKD. V lost 4 bases, J lost 5 bases, and 4 bases stayed unmatched. The CDR3 spells CATSDPGQDNEQFF. CDR3 DNA: TGTGCCACCAGTGACCCCGGACAGGACAATGAGCAGTTCTTC.

The chain joins TRBV7-3 to TRBJ2-7; no clear D. The CDR3 spans 16 residues. V was clipped by 5 bases and J by 5 bases, with 22 bases between them. Germline-derived CDR1 and CDR2 are SGHTA and FQGTGA. The DNA of the CDR3 is TGTGCCAGCAGCCAAGTCGCAGTCCGTTTGGGCCACGAGCAGTACTTC. The encoded protein is CASSQVAVRLGHEQYF.

About this clonotype itself: This is likely a read error, given that the CDR3 carries no conserved phenylalanine or tryptophan at its end. V gene TRBV11-2 combines with J gene TRBJ2-1; perhaps TRBD1 as D (6 bases). The germline V and J ends were trimmed by 0 bases and 7 bases, with 16 bases remaining between them. In germline, CDR1 is SGHAT, CDR2 FQNNGV. The CDR3 covers 16 residues. In DNA, the CDR3 is TGTGCCAGCAGCTTAGATTCCGGACAGTTAGGGAATGAGCAGTTCTCC. This encodes CASSLDSGQLGNEQFS.

This chain uses TRBV19 with TRBJ1-2; 12 bases map to TRBD1. The CDR3 has 12 amino acids. CDR1 and CDR2 from the germline V gene are LNHDA and SQIVND (reference sequence). Germline trimming cut 8 bases from V and 7 bases from J; bases unmatched to any gene: 2. The CDR3 loop reads CASGTGGFGYTF. CDR3 coding DNA: TGTGCCAGTGGGACAGGGGGCTTTGGCTACACCTTC.

This clonotype occurred a few times. The CDR3 region has the DNA TGTGCCAGCAGCCCCACGGGTTCCTATAATTCACCCCTCCACTTT. This sequence encodes CASSPTGSYNSPLHF. The rearrangement joins TRBV2 to TRBJ1-6, with D unresolved. The CDR3 totals 15 residues. V shed 6 bases and J shed 1 base, with 10 bases lying between them. CDR1 and CDR2 from the germline V gene are SNHLY and FYNNEI. The whole variable domain, filled in from reference TRBV2 and TRBJ1-6, reads EPEVTQTPSHQVTQMGQEVILRCVPISNHLYFYWYRQILGQKVEFLVSFYNNEISEKSEIFDDQFSVERPDGSNFTLKIRSTKLEDSAMYFCASSPTGSYNSPLHFGNGTRLTVT.

This clonotype was recorded at least ten times. The chain joins TRBV6-1 to TRBJ1-6; 8 bases are shared with TRBD1. This CDR3 region has 17 residues. V was pared by 6 bases and J by 9 bases, with 16 bases of the junction left unmatched. Looked up from germline, CDR1 is MNHNS and CDR2 is SASEGT. The CDR3: CASRSIQGALRLSPLHF. The CDR3 nucleotides read TGTGCCAGCAGATCGATCCAGGGGGCCCTCCGACTTTCACCCCTCCACTTT.

For this clonotype: One junction end disagrees with the germline gene, perhaps due to a read error. The rearrangement joins TRBV7-8 to TRBJ1-6, with 8 bases lining up with TRBD1. The length of the CDR3 is 14 residues. Per the germline V gene, CDR1 is SGHVS and CDR2 is FQNEAQ. CDR3 sequence reads: CACSPTGDRSPLHF. CDR3 DNA: TGTGCCTGCAGTCCGACAGGGGATCGTTCACCCCTCCACTTT.

This clonotype was picked up many times. J is TRBJ1-1 and V is TRBV6-1, with 12 bases matching TRBD1. The CDR3 extends over 18 amino acids. Per germline, CDR1 MNHNS and CDR2 SASEGT. The V and J ends lost 3 bases and 5 bases, in that order; junction bases with no gene match: 13. CDR3 nucleotide sequence: TGTGCCAGCAGTGACCATTCGGGACAGGGGGCGTCAAGGACTGAAGCTTTCTTT. It encodes CASSDHSGQGASRTEAFF.